Shown below are 4 T cell receptor beta chains from a single sample sequenced in a study of control samples from healthy donors and cancer patients. Profiled with immunoSEQ multiplex PCR; TCRdb holds only in-frame clones, not every one. The sample has approximately 230,000 clones, about 80% seen once. The sample comprised PBMCs. The receptors here all came from a woman between 55 and 75 years old with lung cancer.

This chain links TRBV19 with TRBJ1-6; no clear D. This CDR3 comprises 16 residues. Trimming took off 6 bases at V and 8 bases at J, with 20 bases between the two ends. Germline V gene lookup returns CDR1 LNHDA and CDR2 SQIVND (reference sequence). The CDR3 spells CASSLFLTNAYSPLHF. The CDR3 coding sequence is TGTGCCAGTAGCCTCTTCCTAACAAACGCCTATTCACCCCTCCACTTT. The variable domain in full, with the rest retrieved from reference TRBV19 and TRBJ1-6, is DGGITQSPKYLFRKEGQNVTLSCEQNLNHDAMYWYRQDPGQGLRLIYYSQIVNDFQKGDIAEGYSVSREKKESFPLTVTSAQKNPTAFYLCASSLFLTNAYSPLHFGNGTRLTVT.

V usage is TRBV4-2 and J usage is TRBJ2-1; D is ambiguous. This CDR3 comprises 15 residues. The V end lost 0 bases, the J end lost 5 bases, and 11 bases lay between the germline ends. The germline V gene has CDR1 LGHNA and CDR2 YNFKEQ. CDR3 loop: CASSQDGLPNNEQFF. CDR3 DNA sequence: TGTGCCAGCAGCCAAGATGGGCTACCGAACAATGAGCAGTTCTTC.

This clone was seen a single time. The rearrangement links TRBV3-1 (or the pseudogene TRBV3-2) to TRBJ1-3, with TRBD1 as a possible D gene (5 bases). The CDR3 is 14 residues long. Looked up from germline, CDR1 is LGHDT and CDR2 is YNNKEL (reference sequence). V lost 2 bases and J lost 3, with 8 bases in between. The CDR3: CASSQSGGGNTIYF. The CDR3 nucleotides read TGTGCCAGCAGCCAATCCGGGGGTGGAAACACCATATATTTT.

The rearrangement joins TRBV4-1 to TRBJ1-5, with D hard to call. CDR1 MGHRA and CDR2 YSYEKL come from the germline V gene. This CDR3 spans 15 amino acids. Trimming pared 1 base from V and 2 bases from J, leaving 9 bases between. The CDR3 DNA reads as TGCGCCAGCAGCCAAGGAGTGTTTGGCAATCAGCCCCAGCATTTT. It specifies CASSQGVFGNQPQHF.